Following are 21 T cell receptor beta chains from one sample sequenced in a study of shared clonotypes between healthy human individuals (dated by TCRdb to the early 2020s). Receptors were amplified or captured by the immunoSEQ multiplex PCR assay. TCRdb obtained this table from immuneACCESS and retained in-frame rearrangements with V and J assigned. These tables miss some clones; where compared with another copy, unresolved V genes account for less than half of the shortfall, and the remainder is unexplained. For this sample there are approximately 530,000 clones; roughly 95% appear just once. The ten largest clones take up 0.05% to 0.07% of the sample. The sequencing input was naive CD4+ T cells sorted from blood. What this sample's cell subset or site label stands for: CD45RA+ positively selected. These receptors all stem from a woman in her 30s in good health.

This sequence joins TRBV4-1 and TRBJ2-7, with D possibly matching TRBD1 (6 bases). The CDR3 spans 14 residues. Germline loops: CDR1 MGHRA, CDR2 YSYEKL. Trimming shortened V by 5 bases and J by 3 bases, and 14 bases separated the two germline ends. The CDR3 nucleotides are TGCGCCAGCAGCAGAAGGACAGCGTACTACGAGCAGTACTTC. Its protein is CASSRRTAYYEQYF.

The chain combines TRBV29-1 with TRBJ2-3; 9 nucleotides align to TRBD2. Looked up from germline, CDR1 is SQVTM and CDR2 is ANQGSEA. Trimming removed 2 bases from V and 6 bases from J; junction bases left unmatched: 6. The CDR3 covers 14 residues. For the CDR3, the DNA is TGCAGCGTTGAAACTAGCGGGTGGTTTGATACGCAGTATTTT. It specifies CSVETSGWFDTQYF.

The V gene is TRBV7-6, the J gene TRBJ2-1, with 8 bases identical to TRBD2. With 5 bases clipped from V and 3 bases from J, the junction kept 9 bases outside the gene matches. The CDR3 spans 16 residues. The V gene's germline CDR1 is SGHVS and CDR2 FNYEAQ. CDR3 DNA: TGTGCCAGCAGCCCAAATAGCGGGACGAACTACAATGAGCAGTTCTTC. This codes for CASSPNSGTNYNEQFF.

The chain recombines TRBV5-4 with TRBJ2-6, with 9 bases matching TRBD1. Losses at the gene ends were 4 bases for V and 3 bases for J; bases not matched to a gene: 5. Germline CDR1 is SGHNT and CDR2 is YYREEE (reference sequence). This CDR3 is 16 amino acids long. The CDR3 DNA is TGTGCCAGCAGCCCCTACAGGGGGCTTGGGGCCAACGTCCTGACTTTC. Its protein is CASSPYRGLGANVLTF.

The chain links TRBV28 to TRBJ2-2; 7 bases map to TRBD1. The ends lost 5 bases at V and 6 bases at J; junction bases unmatched: 9. Germline values: CDR1 MDHEN, CDR2 SYDVKM. CDR3 length: 15 amino acids. In nucleotides, the CDR3 is TGTGCCAGCAGTGCGACAGGGAGAGGCGCCGGGGAGCTGTTTTTT. Protein sequence: CASSATGRGAGELFF.

The genes are TRBV9 and TRBJ2-3, with 10 bases fitting TRBD2. This CDR3 region has 15 residues. CDR1 is SGDLS and CDR2 is YYNGEE in the germline V gene. J lost 6 bases, V lost 3 bases, and 7 bases had no gene match. The CDR3 DNA is TGTGCCAGCAGCGCCACTAGCGGGGAGATGGATACGCAGTATTTT. It translates to CASSATSGEMDTQYF.

This clone has only one observation. The rearrangement links TRBV6-5 to TRBJ1-3; no clear D gene. The CDR3 loop spans 13 amino acids. Trimming took off 10 bases at V and 2 bases at J, with 12 bases between the two ends. Germline assignment: CDR1 MNHEY and CDR2 SVGAGI. CDR3 sequence (DNA): TGTGCCACCCGGCGGACTGCTGGAAACACCATATATTTT. It specifies CATRRTAGNTIYF.

A single count supports this clone. This chain uses TRBV5-1 with TRBJ2-3; TRBD2 is a possible D gene (6 bases). In germline, CDR1 is SGHRS, CDR2 YFSETQ. The ends were cut back, 1 base at V and 0 bases at J, with 12 bases in the middle. This CDR3 has 16 residues. The CDR3 nucleotides read TGCGCCAGCAGCTTGTGGGGACTTTACAGCACAGATACGCAGTATTTT. Protein sequence: CASSLWGLYSTDTQYF.

The chain joins TRBV5-1 to TRBJ2-7; TRBD1 matches at 7 bases. V lost 5 bases, J lost 3 bases, and 8 bases stayed unmatched. The germline gives CDR1 SGHRS, CDR2 YFSETQ. CDR3 length equals 14 residues. CDR3 nucleotides: TGCGCCAGCAGGCAGGGGGACCACATCTACGAGCAGTACTTC. It specifies CASRQGDHIYEQYF.

The V and J genes are TRBV5-1 and TRBJ1-5; D remains ambiguous. V shed 2 bases and J shed 1 base, with 7 bases lying between them. The CDR3 spans 14 residues. Germline CDR1 is SGHRS and CDR2 is YFSETQ. Here the CDR3 reads CASSFGQSNQPQHF. The CDR3 DNA sequence: TGCGCCAGCAGCTTTGGTCAGAGCAATCAGCCCCAGCATTTT.

The count of this clone is one. V usage is TRBV28 and J usage is TRBJ1-5, with D unresolved. The V end lost 5 bases, the J end lost 7 bases, and 18 bases lay between the germline ends. In germline, CDR1 is MDHEN, CDR2 SYDVKM. The CDR3 loop spans 15 amino acids. The CDR3 DNA reads as TGTGCCAGCAGTCTTTTCTTACTCGGATGGCAGCCCCAGCATTTT. Translated: CASSLFLLGWQPQHF. The full variable domain, its missing parts supplied by reference TRBV28 and TRBJ1-5, is DVKVTQSSRYLVKRTGEKVFLECVQDMDHENMFWYRQDPGLGLRLIYFSYDVKMKEKGDIPEGYSVSREKKERFSLILESASTNQTSMYLCASSLFLLGWQPQHFGDGTRLSIL.

The rearrangement uses TRBV18 and TRBJ2-7; tentatively, D is TRBD2 (5 bases). With 6 bases removed from V and 3 bases from J, the gap between germline ends came to 21 bases. Germline CDR1 and CDR2: KGHSH and LQKENI. The CDR3 has 16 residues. Written as DNA, the CDR3 is TGTGCCAGCTCTCCCCCGACTATTCGGGGATTCTACGAGCAGTACTTC. It specifies CASSPPTIRGFYEQYF.

The chain links TRBV7-9 to TRBJ2-7, with 12 bases fitting TRBD2. In germline, CDR1 is SEHNR, CDR2 FQNEAQ (reference sequence). The CDR3 loop spans 16 amino acids. Trimming removed 2 bases from V and 3 bases from J; junction bases left unmatched: 5. The CDR3, as DNA: TGTGCCAGCAGCTTACCGGGACTAGCGGGCCTCTACGAGCAGTACTTC. Protein sequence: CASSLPGLAGLYEQYF.

This sequence joins TRBV13 and TRBJ1-4; 8 positions match TRBD1. Germline V lookup: CDR1 PRHDT, CDR2 FYEKMQ (reference sequence). The junction had 9 bases not matched to a gene; V was cut back by 1 base and J by 8 bases. The CDR3 is 16 amino acids. The CDR3 DNA reads TGTGCCAGCAGCTTAGCTGCCGGGACAGGTGAGGAAAAACTGTTTTTT. This encodes CASSLAAGTGEEKLFF.

This clone was counted a single time. The chain couples TRBV28 to TRBJ2-7, with 14 bases that match TRBD2. Unmatched junction bases numbered 11, after V lost 6 bases and J lost 4 bases. From germline, CDR1 is MDHEN and CDR2 SYDVKM. The CDR3 runs to 17 residues. Here the CDR3 DNA reads TGTGCCAGCAGCCTAGTGGGTGGACTAGCGGGAGGTTACGAGCAGTACTTC. It codes for CASSLVGGLAGGYEQYF.

This clone occurred once. The rearrangement uses TRBV18 and TRBJ2-3; tentatively, D is TRBD1 (6 bases). Trimming pared 6 bases from V and 1 base from J, leaving 14 bases between. Germline-derived CDR1 and CDR2 are KGHSH and LQKENI. CDR3 size: 15 residues. The CDR3 nucleotides are TGTGCCAGCTCGAGAATCGGACAGCGCACAGATACGCAGTATTTT. As protein: CASSRIGQRTDTQYF.

The V gene is TRBV5-1, the J gene TRBJ2-7, with D possibly being TRBD1 or TRBD2 (5 bases each). The CDR3 loop spans 14 amino acids. CDR1 is SGHRS, CDR2 YFSETQ, per germline. V gave up 5 bases and J gave up 1 base, with 13 bases separating them. Written as DNA, the CDR3 is TGCGCCAGCAGAGGACCGGGACCATCCTACGAGCAGTACTTC. Its protein is CASRGPGPSYEQYF. Using reference TRBV5-1 and TRBJ2-7 for the parts outside the CDR3, the full variable domain is KAGVTQTPRYLIKTRGQQVTLSCSPISGHRSVSWYQQTPGQGLQFLFEYFSETQRNKGNFPGRFSGRQFSNSRSEMNVSTLELGDSALYLCASRGPGPSYEQYFGPGTRLTVT.

The gene calls are TRBV18 and TRBJ2-7; D gene unclear. The V and J ends lost 1 base and 2 bases respectively, with 9 bases between them. Germline CDR1 and CDR2: KGHSH and LQKENI. The CDR3 is made up of 14 amino acids. Written as DNA, the CDR3 is TGTGCCAGCTCACCACGGACCACCGCCTACGAGCAGTACTTC. This encodes CASSPRTTAYEQYF.

The chain has TRBV6-5 and TRBJ2-1, with D perhaps matching TRBD2 (6 bases). Germline CDR1 MNHEY, CDR2 SVGAGI. The CDR3 totals 15 residues. V was cut by 5 bases and J by 0 bases, with 11 bases left in between. The chain's CDR3 is CASSRGWVSYNEQFF. CDR3 nucleotide sequence: TGTGCCAGCAGTCGGGGGTGGGTCTCCTACAATGAGCAGTTCTTC.

The chain carries TRBV27 and TRBJ1-6; D possibly corresponds to TRBD1 (5 bases). The germline CDR1 and CDR2 sequences are MNHEY and SMNVEV (reference sequence). The CDR3 is 15 residues long. The V gene lost 6 bases and the J gene lost 14 bases, with 23 bases spanning the gap. DNA of the CDR3: TGTGCCAGCAGACTAATGATTGGGGGTATCGGAACCCTCCACTTT. Its protein product is CASRLMIGGIGTLHF.

The rearrangement uses TRBV7-9 and TRBJ2-7; TRBD1 might be the D (6 bases). V lost 5 bases, J lost 2 bases, and 10 bases lay in between. The germline V gene encodes CDR1 SEHNR and CDR2 FQNEAQ (reference sequence). The CDR3 sequence is 13 residues long. Here the CDR3 DNA reads TGTGCCAGCAGCCAGACAGGAACCTACGAGCAGTACTTC. This gives the protein CASSQTGTYEQYF.